The entry below gives a single T cell receptor (beta chain) sequence along with its context. Its antigen is currently unknown. This sample was included in a study of cytomegalovirus exposure and HLA in healthy donors. Study-level findings and limits: Among CMV-associated TCR beta chains, most appeared HLA-restricted in a later analysis.

This CDR3 contains 14 residues. Trimming shortened V by 0 bases and J by 4 bases, and 7 bases separated the two germline ends. Germline V lookup: CDR1 SGHNT, CDR2 YYREEE (reference sequence). Primers included in the PCR were 60 Vbeta and 13 Jbeta primers. TCRdb's table, derived via immunoSEQ multiplex PCR, lists solely in-frame clones and lacks some. The data contain under 130,000 clones, under 80% of them seen just once; the ten biggest clones take up approximately 10%. The sequenced material came from PBMCs. The chain combines TRBV5-4 with TRBJ1-4, with no clear D. This TCR was sampled from a woman under 30 in good health and CMV-seropositive. The CDR3 is CASSLGGYNEKLFF. The CDR3 DNA is TGTGCCAGCAGCTTGGGAGGATATAATGAAAAACTGTTTTTT.